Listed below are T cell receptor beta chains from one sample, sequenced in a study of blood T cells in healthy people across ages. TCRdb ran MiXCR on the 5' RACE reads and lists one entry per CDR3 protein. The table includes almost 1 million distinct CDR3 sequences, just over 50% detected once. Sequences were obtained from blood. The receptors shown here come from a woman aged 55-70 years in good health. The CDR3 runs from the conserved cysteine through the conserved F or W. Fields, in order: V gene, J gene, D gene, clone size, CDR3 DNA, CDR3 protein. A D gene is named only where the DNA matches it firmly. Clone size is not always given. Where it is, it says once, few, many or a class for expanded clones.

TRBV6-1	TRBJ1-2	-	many	TGTGCCAGCAGCCCCTCCGGGAGGGGAGAGTTCGGCTACACCTTC	CASSPSGRGEFGYTF
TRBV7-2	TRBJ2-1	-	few	TGTGCCAGCAGCTTAAGGAGGGACAGCTACAATGAGCAGTTCTTC	CASSLRRDSYNEQFF
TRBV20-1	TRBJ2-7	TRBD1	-	TGCAGTGCTAGAGGAGGGACAGGGGGCGACGAGCAGTACTTC	CSARGGTGGDEQYF
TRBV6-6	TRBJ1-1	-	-	TGTGCCAGCAGGGTAGGGGACGTGAACACTGAAGCTTTCTTT	CASRVGDVNTEAFF
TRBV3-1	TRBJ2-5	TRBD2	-	TGTGCCAGCAGCTTTATAGCGGGAGGCCGGGAGACCCAGTACTTC	CASSFIAGGRETQYF
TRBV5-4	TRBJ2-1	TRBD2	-	TGTGCCAGCAGCCCGGATCGAATAGCGGGAGGAAATGAGCAGTTCTTC	CASSPDRIAGGNEQFF
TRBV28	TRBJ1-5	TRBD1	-	TGTGCCAGCTATGGGACAGTTGATCAGCCCCAGCATTTT	CASYGTVDQPQHF
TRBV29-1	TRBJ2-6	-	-	TGCAGCGTTCAGACCAGCTCTGGGGCCAACGTCCTGACTTTC	CSVQTSSGANVLTF
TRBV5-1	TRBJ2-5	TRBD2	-	TGCGCCAGCAGCTTGTCTTCTAGCGGAAACCAAGAGACCCAGTACTTC	CASSLSSSGNQETQYF
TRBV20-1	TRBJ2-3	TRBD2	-	TGCAGTGCTCCCGGCCTAGCGGGAGGGTTAGATACGCAGTATTTT	CSAPGLAGGLDTQYF
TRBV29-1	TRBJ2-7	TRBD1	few	TGCAGCGCTCAGGGGGCGACAGCGCCCTACGAGCAGTACTTC	CSAQGATAPYEQYF
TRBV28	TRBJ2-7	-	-	TGTGCCAGCAGTCTTTCAGGGGAGGCCTACGAGCAGTACTTC	CASSLSGEAYEQYF
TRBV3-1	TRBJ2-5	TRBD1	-	TGTGCCAGCAGCCGCCGGACAGGAGAAGAGACCCAGTACTTC	CASSRRTGEETQYF
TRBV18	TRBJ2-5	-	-	TGTGCCAGCTCACGCCACAAGGGAGAAGAGACCCAGTACTTC	CASSRHKGEETQYF
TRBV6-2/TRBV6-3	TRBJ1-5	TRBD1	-	TGTGCCAGCGGGACAGCGAATCAGCCCCAGCATTTT	CASGTANQPQHF
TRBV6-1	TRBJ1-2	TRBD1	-	TGTGCCAGCAGAGAAGCCGGGACAGGGGCCTATGGCTACACCTTC	CASREAGTGAYGYTF
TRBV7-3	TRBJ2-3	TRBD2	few	TGTGCCAGCAGCTTAAAGGGAATTAGCGGGGAAAGCACAGATACGCAGTATTTT	CASSLKGISGESTDTQYF
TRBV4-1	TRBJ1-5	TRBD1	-	TGCGCCAGCAGCCAACGGACAGGCTCCAATCAGCCCCAGCATTTT	CASSQRTGSNQPQHF
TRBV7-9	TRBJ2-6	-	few	TGTGCCAGCAGCTTACAGAGAGGCTTCTCTGGGGCCAACGTCCTGACTTTC	CASSLQRGFSGANVLTF
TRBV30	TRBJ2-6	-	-	TGTGCCTGGAGTGTATCCTACTCTGGGGCCAACGTCCTGACTTTC	CAWSVSYSGANVLTF
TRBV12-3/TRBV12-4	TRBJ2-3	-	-	TGTGCCAGCAGTTGGCTAGCGTACACAGATACGCAGTATTTT	CASSWLAYTDTQYF
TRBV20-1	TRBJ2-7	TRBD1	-	TGCAGTGCCCCCTCGGACAGGGGTGGGGCCGAGCAGTACTTC	CSAPSDRGGAEQYF
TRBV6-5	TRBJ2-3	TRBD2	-	TGTGCCAGCAGTTTAGCGGGAGGGCCAGTAGTCGCAGATACGCAGTATTTT	CASSLAGGPVVADTQYF
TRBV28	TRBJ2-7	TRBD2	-	TGTGCCAGCAGTTTATTGCCTAGCGGGAGGTCCTACGAGCAGTACTTC	CASSLLPSGRSYEQYF
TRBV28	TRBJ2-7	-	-	TGTGCCAGCAGTTCCCCAAGCAGGTCCCACGAGCAGTACTTC	CASSSPSRSHEQYF
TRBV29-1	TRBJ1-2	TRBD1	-	TGCAGCGCTTCCAGACCGGGACAGGGTGGAGGCTACACCTTC	CSASRPGQGGGYTF
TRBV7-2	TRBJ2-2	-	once	TGTGGCAGCAGACTACAGAACACCGGGGAGCTGTTTTTT	CGSRLQNTGELFF
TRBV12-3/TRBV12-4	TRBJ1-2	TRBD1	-	TGTGCCAGCAGTTGGGTTGCGGGACAGCCTAACTATGGCTACACCTTC	CASSWVAGQPNYGYTF
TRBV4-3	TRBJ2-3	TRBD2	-	TGCGCCAGCAGCCAAGATCCCCCAGCGGGAGAGGGAGATACGCAGTATTTT	CASSQDPPAGEGDTQYF
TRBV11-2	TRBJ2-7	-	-	TGTGCCAGCAGCTTAAAGGTGACTAGTAGCGAGCAGTACTTC	CASSLKVTSSEQYF
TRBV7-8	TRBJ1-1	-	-	TGTGTCAGCAGCTTAGTCAACCCAATCGTGAACACTGAAGCTTTCTTT	CVSSLVNPIVNTEAFF
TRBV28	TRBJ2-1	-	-	TGTGCCAGCAGTGACCTACAGGGACTGCAGTTCTTC	CASSDLQGLQFF
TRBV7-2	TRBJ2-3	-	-	TGTGCCAGCAGCTTAAACGCGAGAGATACGCAGTATTTT	CASSLNARDTQYF
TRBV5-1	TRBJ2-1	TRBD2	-	TGCGCCAGCAGCACAGGACTAGCGGGAGGCAGTGAGCAGTTCTTC	CASSTGLAGGSEQFF
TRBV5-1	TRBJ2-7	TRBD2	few	TGCGCCAGGAATACCGGGACTAGTGTCTACGAGCAGTACTTC	CARNTGTSVYEQYF
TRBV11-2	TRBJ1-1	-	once	TGTGCCAGCAGCCCGGACCCGACGAACACTGAAGTTTTCTTT	CASSPDPTNTEVFF
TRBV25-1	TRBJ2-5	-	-	TGTGCCAGCAGTGACACAGGGAGTCAAGAGACCCAGTACTTC	CASSDTGSQETQYF
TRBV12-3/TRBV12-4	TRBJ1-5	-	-	TGTGCCACCAGAGAATGGAATCAGCCCCAGCATTTT	CATREWNQPQHF
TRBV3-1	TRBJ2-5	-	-	TGTGCCAGCAGCCAAACAGGACGCCAGCAGACCCAGTACTTC	CASSQTGRQQTQYF
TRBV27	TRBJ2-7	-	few	TGTGCCAGCAGTTCCCTCAGGGCCTCCATTCCCGAGCAGTACTTC	CASSSLRASIPEQYF
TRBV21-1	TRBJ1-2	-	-	TGTGCCAGCAGCAAAGGACGGCGCTACCTAACTATGGGCTACACCTTC	CASSKGRRYLTMGYTF
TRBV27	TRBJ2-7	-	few	TGTGCCAGCAGTTTATTGGGAGTTGGGTCCTACGAGCAGTACTTC	CASSLLGVGSYEQYF